Below are 8 T cell receptor beta chains sequenced from a single sample in a study of T cell responses to AZD1222 COVID-19 vaccine. Measured with immunoSEQ multiplex PCR; TCRdb has only the in-frame clones, and not every one. The sample records about 190,000 clones, 85% to 95% being singletons. Sequences were derived from peripheral blood, sampled on day 0 of AZD1222 vaccination. The origin of the receptors is an adult in good health.

This chain joins TRBV11-3 and TRBJ2-7, with 10 bases matching TRBD1. With V trimmed by 1 base and J by 3 bases, 6 bases remained unmatched. The CDR3 has 16 residues. CDR1 is SGHNT, CDR2 YENEEA, per germline. The CDR3 loop reads CASSLGTGTGDYEQYF. CDR3 sequence (DNA): TGTGCCAGCAGCTTAGGCACCGGGACAGGGGACTACGAGCAGTACTTC.

This sequence joins TRBV25-1 and TRBJ1-2; D is undetermined. The CDR3 runs 11 residues. Germline CDR1 MGHDK, CDR2 SYGVNS. Trimming shortened V by 5 bases and J by 2 bases, and 3 bases separated the two germline ends. The CDR3 coding sequence is TGTGCCAGCAGTCGGAACTATGGCTACACCTTC. This gives the protein CASSRNYGYTF.

The chain joins TRBV19 to TRBJ1-4; D not certain. The CDR3 totals 16 residues. Per germline, CDR1 LNHDA and CDR2 SQIVND (reference sequence). Deletions cut 5 bases from V and 4 bases from J, with 17 bases between. Here the CDR3 DNA reads TGTGCCAGTAGTCCTCGGAGGGTAGCCGATAATGAAAAACTGTTTTTT. Residues: CASSPRRVADNEKLFF.

The chain combines TRBV7-2 with TRBJ1-5; D uncertain. CDR3 length: 14 amino acids. V was pared by 1 base and J by 3 bases, with 7 bases between. CDR1 and CDR2 (germline): SGHTA, FQGNSA. The CDR3 coding sequence is TGTGCCAGCAGCTTAGAAGGGTCCAATCAGCCCCAGCATTTT. Translation gives CASSLEGSNQPQHF.

This chain connects TRBV4-2 to TRBJ1-6; D possibly corresponds to TRBD1 (5 bases). Germline V gives CDR1 LGHNA, CDR2 YNFKEQ. The ends were cut back, 1 base at V and 5 bases at J, with 9 bases in the middle. This CDR3 has 15 amino acids. This chain's CDR3 is CASSQAGGNNSPLHF. The CDR3 nucleotides are TGTGCCAGCAGCCAAGCGGGGGGTAATAATTCACCCCTCCACTTT.

This chain uses TRBV30 with TRBJ2-3; 8 positions agree with TRBD1. Germline CDR1 reads GTSNPN; CDR2 reads SVGIG (reference sequence). This CDR3 contains 17 residues. J lost 4 bases, V lost 2 bases, and 14 bases had no gene match. This chain's CDR3 is CAWSIAWSGGIADTQYF. The CDR3 DNA is TGTGCCTGGAGTATCGCATGGTCAGGGGGCATCGCAGATACGCAGTATTTT.

The rearrangement uses TRBV7-9 and TRBJ2-4; D is unclear. V was shortened by 4 bases and J by 5 bases, with 3 bases between the two germline ends. The CDR3 totals 11 residues. In germline, CDR1 is SEHNR, CDR2 FQNEAQ (reference sequence). The CDR3 region has the DNA TGTGCCAGCAGCTCGGAAAACATTCAGTACTTC. This codes for CASSSENIQYF.

V and J are TRBV7-2 and TRBJ1-6; D gene uncertain. V shed 1 base and J shed 9 bases, with 16 bases lying between them. Germline V lookup: CDR1 SGHTA, CDR2 FQGNSA. CDR3 size: 16 residues. This CDR3 is CASSLEMRRVGSPLHF. In nucleotides, the CDR3 is TGTGCCAGCAGCTTAGAAATGCGGAGGGTAGGTTCACCCCTCCACTTT.